One T cell receptor beta chain is described in this entry. This clonotype was observed at least ten times. The antigen this receptor binds is unknown. No clone much larger than this one lies a single base away; base qualities are absent. Its CDR3 holds 15 amino acids, cysteine through phenylalanine. The kept DNA is CDR3 alone, 45 bases in frame from the first base. Here V drops 3 bases and J drops 3 bases, and the junction holds 7 bases not matched to any gene. According to the germline V gene (reference sequence), CDR1 reads DFQATT and CDR2 reads SNEGSKA. Hyperthyroidism patients were newly diagnosed, with disease duration under 2 months, and aged 18 to 65 years. Anyone with other autoimmune diseases, uncontrolled infections, pregnancy or lactation was excluded from the study. Diagnosis was based on clinical symptoms, serum thyroxine, TRAb, thyroid ultrasound and orbital computed tomography. Total RNA was extracted with Trizol reagent and quality-checked on an Agilent 2100 Bioanalyzer.

TCR beta CDR3 regions were amplified from RNA transcripts for repertoire sequencing. The first round was an RT-PCR using HTBI primers with the Qiagen OneStep RT-PCR kit, and this first round was followed by a second-round multiplex PCR, then size selection and purification. The libraries underwent paired-end sequencing with 100 bp reads on an Illumina HiSeq2000. On the study's bioinformatics: SOAPnuke was used for read processing, and reads with adapters, uncalled bases, a mean Phred below 15, or no exact constant-primer or identifier match were discarded. COPE v1.2.5 was used to merge high-quality paired reads. Each unique nucleotide sequence was defined as a clonotype, and clonotypes were aligned to IMGT TRB V, D and J references with MiTCR v1.1. Analysis was restricted to V-J combinations with a frequency above 0.0001, which covered approximately 99% of repertoires. For each V-J combination, a TCR clonal expansion and chaos score was defined as F50 clonal expansion divided by the chaos observed in the TCRdist matrix. Features were reduced by Welch's t-statistics and random forest to approximately 12 V-J combinations, which fed a naive Bayes classifier. Thyroid-blood repertoire similarity was quantified with the Morisita-Horn index. TCRdb trimmed public reads at Q25 via fastp, called clones via MiXCR and kept in-frame beta chains. CDR3 protein sequences are deduplicated, and each keeps its most common genes and DNA. These V and J calls derive from TCRdb rather than the authors' analysis. In all, the sample holds 500,000 to 600,000 distinct CDR3 sequences, and just under 40% of those were seen once. 4% to 5% of the sample goes to the ten largest clones.

This specimen belongs to a study of Graves' ophthalmopathy and Graves' hyperthyroidism (dated by TCRdb to the late 2010s). Study-level background: A patient counted as having stable hyperthyroidism if there was no progression to ophthalmopathy within 18 months of follow-up. To tell Graves' ophthalmopathy apart from Graves' hyperthyroidism, and to predict which patients would progress to ophthalmopathy, the study relied on TCR beta repertoire signatures. In total, around 130 blood samples were TCR-sequenced: fewer than 50 ophthalmopathy, some 75 hyperthyroidism and about 17 hyperthyroidism-to-ophthalmopathy patients. A discovery set of 95 to 100 patients (about 45 ophthalmopathy, 55 to 60 stable hyperthyroidism) was enrolled to explore V-J signatures distinguishing ophthalmopathy from hyperthyroidism. An independent validation cohort comprised around 19 hyperthyroidism patients and over 15 patients who later progressed from hyperthyroidism to ophthalmopathy. In over 5 hyperthyroidism patients, the T-cell repertoire of thyroid tissue was compared with the T-cell repertoire of blood. Once sampling was done, hyperthyroidism patients were given methimazole at a starting dose of 30 mg daily, while ophthalmopathy patients were given high-dose intravenous methylprednisolone. The research as a whole found: The 13-signature model separated ophthalmopathy from stable hyperthyroidism with approximately 90% sensitivity and about 84% specificity in cross-validation, and 80%/75% in the test set. In validation, the model predicted ophthalmopathy progression with nearly 71% sensitivity and about 73% specificity; fewer than 15 predicted patients were CT-confirmed with GO in a median of around 6 months. Among expanded thyroid clonotypes with frequency above 0.001, most also showed up in blood, which suggests that blood repertoires may reflect the thyroid immune response. Sample size was not predetermined statistically, and investigators were not blinded to group allocation.

The source material was peripheral blood or thyroid tissue (not recorded which). This receptor was identified in an adult man with Graves' hyperthyroidism. Rearrangement joined TRBV20-1 to TRBJ2-7, with TRBD2 matching 11 junction bases. The DNA sequence is as follows: TGCAGTGCTAGTATTAGAACTAGCGGGAGCTACGAGCAGTACTTC. This encodes CSASIRTSGSYEQYF.